The rows below give T cell receptor beta chains drawn from one sample of a study of regulatory T cells in long-lasting Graves disease. TCRdb re-called the multiplex PCR reads through MiXCR, storing one row per CDR3 protein. The sample shows some 340,000 distinct CDR3 sequences, 20% to 25% of them seen only once. Sequencing was performed on peripheral blood mononuclear cells (PBMCs), taken when the disease was refractory, from a patient treated with antithyroid drugs. Receptors originate from a middle-aged woman with Graves disease. CDR3s include the opening cysteine and the closing phenylalanine or tryptophan. Each record gives: V gene, D gene, J gene, clone size, CDR3 DNA, CDR3 protein. A D gene is named only where the DNA matches it firmly. Only part of the rows carry a size: once, few, many, or a class if the clone is expanded.

TRBV7-2	NA	TRBJ1-6	many	TGTGCCAGCAGCTTAGCGAACAGGCTTAATTCACCCCTCCACTTT	CASSLANRLNSPLHF
TRBV7-6	TRBD1	TRBJ2-7	many	TGTGCCAGCAGCGTCTCCGGGACAGGGGGCGATGTGCAGTACTTC	CASSVSGTGGDVQYF
TRBV7-3	NA	TRBJ1-2	NA	TGTGCCAGCAGCCCGCGCCCGGGACGGTTAAACTATGGCTACACCTTC	CASSPRPGRLNYGYTF
TRBV25-1	NA	TRBJ1-4	few	TGTGCCAGCAGCAACGGACGGCTTAATGAAAAACTGTTTTTT	CASSNGRLNEKLFF
TRBV19	NA	TRBJ1-5	NA	TGTGCCAGTAGTATTACTCGGGGGGGCAATCAGCCCCAGCATTTT	CASSITRGGNQPQHF
TRBV28	NA	TRBJ2-5	many	TGTGCCAGCAGACCAGGGGCCAGCGAGACCCAGTACTTC	CASRPGASETQYF
TRBV29-1	NA	TRBJ2-2	few	TGCAGCGTTGAAGGACGAGCGAACACCGGGGAGCTGTTTTTT	CSVEGRANTGELFF
TRBV2	NA	TRBJ1-3	few	TGTGCCAGCAATTGGGAGTTCTACTCTGGAAACACCATATATTTT	CASNWEFYSGNTIYF
TRBV15	TRBD2	TRBJ2-1	NA	TGTGCCACCAGCAGAGGCCTAGCGGCCGGGAATGAGCAGTTCTTC	CATSRGLAAGNEQFF
TRBV10-3	NA	TRBJ2-7	NA	TGTGCCATCAGCAATGGAGAGCAGTACTTC	CAISNGEQYF
TRBV3-1	NA	TRBJ1-1	few	TGTGCCAGCAGCCCGAATGGGCAGGGAGGCACTGAAGCTTTCTTT	CASSPNGQGGTEAFF
TRBV11-2	TRBD2	TRBJ2-7	many	TGTGCCAGCGGACCGGGACTAGATAGCGAGCAGTACTTC	CASGPGLDSEQYF
TRBV28	NA	TRBJ1-5	few	TGTGCCAGCAGTTTACGGAGGAGGGGTCCCCAGCATTTT	CASSLRRRGPQHF
TRBV28	NA	TRBJ2-7	many	TGTGCCAGCAGTCCGCCCCCTATGGCGGACTTTTCCTACGAGCAGTACTTC	CASSPPPMADFSYEQYF
TRBV20-1	TRBD1	TRBJ1-5	NA	TGCAGTGCTATGCTCGGGGGGGACAGGGGAGTTGGACAGCCCCAGCATTTT	CSAMLGGDRGVGQPQHF
TRBV11-2	NA	TRBJ2-5	many	TGTGCCAGCAGCTCCTACGGCCTTTCTGCTGAGACCCAGTACTTC	CASSSYGLSAETQYF
TRBV6-5	NA	TRBJ1-2	few	TGTGCCAGCAGTTACTCGTCGGGGGCTAACTATGGCTACACCTTC	CASSYSSGANYGYTF
TRBV28	TRBD1	TRBJ1-6	NA	TGTGCCAGCAGACCGACACAGGGGAATTCACCCCTCCACTTT	CASRPTQGNSPLHF
TRBV5-1	TRBD2	TRBJ2-7	few	TGCGCCAGCAGCCAGACCGTACTAGCGGGAGACCCGCGGCAGTACTTC	CASSQTVLAGDPRQYF
TRBV6-2/TRBV6-3	TRBD2	TRBJ2-7	NA	TGTGCCAGCAGCCCCGGGACTAAACCCTACGAGCAGTACTTC	CASSPGTKPYEQYF
TRBV7-9	TRBD2	TRBJ2-7	few	TGTGCCAGTCAGGGGACTAGCGCCTACGAGCAGTACTTC	CASQGTSAYEQYF
TRBV6-1	TRBD1	TRBJ2-7	many	TGTGCCAGCAGTGCGCAACAGGGGTCCCTCTACGAGCAGTACTTC	CASSAQQGSLYEQYF
TRBV25-1	NA	TRBJ2-7	NA	TGTGCCAGCACTGGACAGCCAGCCTACGAGCAGTACTTC	CASTGQPAYEQYF